This T cell receptor (beta chain) was sequenced during a study of blood T cell repertoires in COVID-19. The assay was immunoSEQ multiplex PCR, and TCRdb's table has in-frame clones only and misses some. The table records about 160,000 clones, approximately 90% of them present only once. The origin of this receptor is a woman aged 55-70 years with active or convalescent COVID-19. What was sequenced was peripheral blood.

The CDR3 reads CASSIGTGATYEQYF. In DNA, the CDR3 is TGTGCCAGTAGTATAGGGACAGGGGCGACCTACGAGCAGTACTTC. V usage is TRBV19 and J usage is TRBJ2-7; TRBD1 agrees at 9 bases. V lost 1 base to trimming and J lost 2 bases; unmatched junction nucleotides: 3. The CDR3 sequence is 15 residues long. CDR1 LNHDA and CDR2 SQIVND come from the germline V gene (reference sequence).